This T cell receptor (beta chain) was documented in a study of blood T cell repertoires in COVID-19. Study context: Italy, Spain and the United States were the sources of the convalescent and acute COVID-19 samples.

Authors' methods: From reference gene primer amplification, estimates of nucleated cell counts were derived. Repertoires were generated with immunoSEQ multiplex PCR, while TCRdb's copy carries only in-frame clones and drops some. D and trimming were read from the DNA, whereas the V and J calls and clone size are those reported in that table. In the table there are 250,000 to 300,000 clones, around 88% of which are singletons. Per the germline V gene, CDR1 is MNHEY and CDR2 is SMNVEV (reference sequence). The CDR3 has 12 residues. Trimming stripped 7 bases from V and 10 bases from J, with 13 bases between.

Sequenced input: peripheral blood. The receptor was isolated from a man aged 25 to 40 with active or convalescent COVID-19. The chain is built from TRBV27 and TRBJ1-4; a weak D match, TRBD1 (5 bases). Here the CDR3 reads CASTNVGGKLFF. CDR3 nucleotides: TGTGCCAGCACCAATGTGGGGGGAAAACTGTTTTTT.